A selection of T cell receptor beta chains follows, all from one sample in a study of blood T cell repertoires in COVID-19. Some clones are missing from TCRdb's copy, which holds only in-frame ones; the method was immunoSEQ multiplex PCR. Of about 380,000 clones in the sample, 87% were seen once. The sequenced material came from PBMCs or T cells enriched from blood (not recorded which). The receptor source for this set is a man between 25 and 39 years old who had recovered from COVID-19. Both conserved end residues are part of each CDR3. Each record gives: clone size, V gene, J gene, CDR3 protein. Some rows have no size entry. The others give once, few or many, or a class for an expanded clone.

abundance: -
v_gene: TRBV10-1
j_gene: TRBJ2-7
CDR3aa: CASSPNRVGEQYF

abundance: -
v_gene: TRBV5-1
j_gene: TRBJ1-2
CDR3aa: CASSLKAAGANYGYTF

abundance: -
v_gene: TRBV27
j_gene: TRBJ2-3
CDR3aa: CASSLGQVTDTQYF

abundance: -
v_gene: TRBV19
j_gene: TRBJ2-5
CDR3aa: CATATGMEFWETQYF

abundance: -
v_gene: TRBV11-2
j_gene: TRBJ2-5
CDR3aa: CASSPLAGEQETQYF

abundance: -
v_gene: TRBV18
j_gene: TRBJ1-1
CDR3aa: CASSLRRGELDTEAFF

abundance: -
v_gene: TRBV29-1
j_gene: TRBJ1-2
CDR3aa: CSVGDRGGNYGYTF

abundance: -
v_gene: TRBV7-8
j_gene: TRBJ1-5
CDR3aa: CASSLTAGFLNQPQHF

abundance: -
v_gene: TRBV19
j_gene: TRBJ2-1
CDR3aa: CASSAEVAGKILASYNEQFF

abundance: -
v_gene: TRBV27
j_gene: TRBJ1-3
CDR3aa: CASSSTGNQRNTIYF

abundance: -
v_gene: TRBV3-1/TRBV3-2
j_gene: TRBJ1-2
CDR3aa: CASSQDGRNYGYTF

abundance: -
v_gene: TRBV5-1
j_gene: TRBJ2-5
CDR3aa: CASSTGTSSQETQYF

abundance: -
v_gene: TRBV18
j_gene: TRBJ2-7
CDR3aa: CASSEGQGANYEQYF

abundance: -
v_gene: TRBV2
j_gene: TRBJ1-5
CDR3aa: CASRGGQAITYQPQHF

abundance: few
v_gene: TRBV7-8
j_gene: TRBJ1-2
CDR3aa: CASSRQGAGWDYGYTF

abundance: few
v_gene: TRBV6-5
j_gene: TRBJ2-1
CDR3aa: CASRRGGEQFF

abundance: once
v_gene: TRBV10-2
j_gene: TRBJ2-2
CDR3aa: CASSRTGQGGELFF

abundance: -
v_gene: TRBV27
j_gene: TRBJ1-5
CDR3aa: CASSPRDRVNQPQHF

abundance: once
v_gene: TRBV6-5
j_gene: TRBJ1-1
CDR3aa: CASSNRGRVAFF

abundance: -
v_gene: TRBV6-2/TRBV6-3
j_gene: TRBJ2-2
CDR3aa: CASSYRGTGWTGELFF

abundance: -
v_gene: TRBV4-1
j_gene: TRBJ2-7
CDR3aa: CASSQGDRSTSYEQYF

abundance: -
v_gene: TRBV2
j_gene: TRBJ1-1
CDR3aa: CARTRLNTEAFF

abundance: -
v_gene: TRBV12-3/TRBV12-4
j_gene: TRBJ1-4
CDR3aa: CASTLNGGEKLFF

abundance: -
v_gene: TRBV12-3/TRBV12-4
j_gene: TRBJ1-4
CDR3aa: CASSLNRAEKLFF

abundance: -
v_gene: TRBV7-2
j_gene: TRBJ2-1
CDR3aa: CASSLSVLRGDNEQFF

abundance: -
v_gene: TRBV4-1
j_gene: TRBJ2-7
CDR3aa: CASSQDGRGSSDEQYF

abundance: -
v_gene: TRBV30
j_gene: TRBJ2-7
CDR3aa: CAWSVGTAYEQYF

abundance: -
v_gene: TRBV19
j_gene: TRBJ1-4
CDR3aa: CASSKRGANEKLFF

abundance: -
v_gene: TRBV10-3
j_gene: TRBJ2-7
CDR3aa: CAISESASGSYEQYF

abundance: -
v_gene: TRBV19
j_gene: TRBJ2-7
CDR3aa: CATRRQGYEQYF